Listed below are T cell receptor beta chains from one sample, sequenced in a study of blood T cell repertoires in COVID-19. Measured with immunoSEQ multiplex PCR; TCRdb has only the in-frame clones, and not every one. Of approximately 260,000 clones listed, approximately 79% were seen once; the top ten hold 4%. The sequencing sample was made of peripheral blood. These receptors came from a woman aged 40 to 49 with active or convalescent COVID-19. CDR3s include the opening cysteine and the closing phenylalanine or tryptophan. Fields, in order: D gene, clone size, J gene, V gene, CDR3 DNA, CDR3 protein. The D gene is left open where the match is weak. Only some rows state a clone size, as once, few, many or a class for expanded clones.

TRBD1 | NA | TRBJ1-5 | TRBV29-1 | TGCAGCGTCCGACAGGGCGGATCGACTCAGCCCCAGCATTTT | CSVRQGGSTQPQHF
NA | NA | TRBJ2-1 | TRBV19 | TGTGCCAGTAGTCCCCTGGGACAAGGGACCTACAATGAGCAGTTCTTC | CASSPLGQGTYNEQFF
NA | NA | TRBJ1-5 | TRBV5-5 | TGTGCCAGCAGCTTGGCCATCGGACAACTTAATCAGCCCCAGCATTTT | CASSLAIGQLNQPQHF
NA | few | TRBJ1-2 | TRBV28 | TGTGCCAGCAAGGGGGACCTAGCTACCTATGGCTACACCTTC | CASKGDLATYGYTF
NA | NA | TRBJ1-1 | TRBV11-2 | TGTGCCAGCAGCTTAACCAGGGTTAACACTGAAGCTTTCTTT | CASSLTRVNTEAFF
NA | NA | TRBJ1-5 | TRBV27 | TGTGCCAGCAGTCTCCAGGGTGGCAATCAGCCCCAGCATTTT | CASSLQGGNQPQHF
NA | NA | TRBJ1-1 | TRBV2 | TGTGCCAGCAACAGCCCCCTGGGGAACACTGAAGCTTTCTTT | CASNSPLGNTEAFF
NA | NA | TRBJ1-2 | TRBV5-1 | TGCGCCAGCAGCTTAGGTCAGGGGATAGGCTACACCTTC | CASSLGQGIGYTF
TRBD1 | NA | TRBJ1-2 | TRBV28 | TGTGCCAGCACACAGGGGGTCAGGCATGGCTACACCTTC | CASTQGVRHGYTF
NA | NA | TRBJ1-1 | TRBV19 | TGTGCCAGTACCCCTTCCCCCGGGGGGAACACTGAAGCTTTCTTT | CASTPSPGGNTEAFF
NA | few | TRBJ1-6 | TRBV6-5 | TGTGCCAGCAGTTCGGGGGATAATTCACCCCTCCACTTT | CASSSGDNSPLHF
TRBD1 | NA | TRBJ2-1 | TRBV6-5 | TGTGCCAGCAGGCTTACCGGGACAGGGACCAATGAGCAGTTCTTC | CASRLTGTGTNEQFF
NA | NA | TRBJ2-3 | TRBV4-2 | TGTGCCAGCAGCCAAACTAGCACAGATACGCAGTATTTT | CASSQTSTDTQYF
TRBD1 | NA | TRBJ1-2 | TRBV5-4 | TGTGCCAGCTCGGGACAGGGGGCGGGTGGCTACACCTTC | CASSGQGAGGYTF
NA | NA | TRBJ2-1 | TRBV11-3 | TGTGCCAGCAGCTTCTCGTATCACCCTAGCTCCTACAATGAGCAGTTCTTC | CASSFSYHPSSYNEQFF
NA | NA | TRBJ2-3 | TRBV7-3 | TGTGCCAGCAGCTTACGCGGGGACGGCACAGATACGCAGTATTTT | CASSLRGDGTDTQYF
TRBD1 | NA | TRBJ1-4 | TRBV18 | TGTGCCAGCTCACCGGGACAGGGGGCTCTCAAACTGTTTTTT | CASSPGQGALKLFF
NA | NA | TRBJ1-4 | TRBV28 | TGTGCCAGCAGTTTCTCAGGCCCGGGAGTACATGAAAAACTGTTTTTT | CASSFSGPGVHEKLFF
TRBD1 | few | TRBJ2-3 | TRBV29-1 | TGCAGCGGGGAGGGACAGGGGAGGGCAGATACGCAGTATTTT | CSGEGQGRADTQYF
TRBD1 | many | TRBJ2-1 | TRBV7-3 | TGTGCCAGCAGCCCGTCCATTGGGACAGGCAATGAGCAGTTCTTC | CASSPSIGTGNEQFF
NA | few | TRBJ1-1 | TRBV6-5 | TGTGCCAGCAGCGTTGAGACAGTTGCGAACACTGAAGCTTTCTTT | CASSVETVANTEAFF
TRBD2 | once | TRBJ2-2 | TRBV6-2/TRBV6-3 | TGTGCCAGCAGTTCCCTTAGCGGGACTAGTAAGGCCGGGGAGCTGTTTTTT | CASSSLSGTSKAGELFF
NA | NA | TRBJ2-7 | TRBV5-1 | TGCGCCAGCAGCTCCCTACAGGGACCAACACACCTCTCCTACGAGCAGTACTTC | CASSSLQGPTHLSYEQYF
NA | NA | TRBJ2-1 | TRBV9 | TGTGCCAGCAGCGTAGAGGTGGATGGAGGGCGGGCAAACAATGAGCAGTTCTTC | CASSVEVDGGRANNEQFF
TRBD2 | NA | TRBJ2-1 | TRBV15 | TGTGCCACCAGCACCAGCGGGGGGAGTTACAATGAGCAGTTCTTC | CATSTSGGSYNEQFF
NA | few | TRBJ1-3 | TRBV12-3/TRBV12-4 | TGTGCCAGCAATTCCCCAGTCGGAAACACCATATATTTT | CASNSPVGNTIYF
NA | NA | TRBJ2-5 | TRBV13 | TGTGCCAGCAGCTCACCACAGGAGACCCAGTACTTC | CASSSPQETQYF
NA | NA | TRBJ1-3 | TRBV11-2 | TGTGCCAGCAGCTTACGACACTCTGGAAACACCATATATTTT | CASSLRHSGNTIYF
TRBD1 | NA | TRBJ1-2 | TRBV19 | TGTGCCAGTAGTGCGACAGGGGGCTATGGCTACACCTTC | CASSATGGYGYTF
TRBD1 | NA | TRBJ2-1 | TRBV2 | TGTGCCAGCAGCCGGGACAGGGGGCTGGATGAGCAGTTCTTC | CASSRDRGLDEQFF
TRBD1 | NA | TRBJ1-1 | TRBV25-1 | TGTGCCAGCAGTGTGGGACAGCTTGAAGCTTTCTTT | CASSVGQLEAFF
NA | NA | TRBJ1-4 | TRBV13 | TGTGCCAGCAGCTTACAGGTGGCAACTAATGAAAAACTGTTTTTT | CASSLQVATNEKLFF
TRBD1 | few | TRBJ1-2 | TRBV5-6 | TGTGCCAGCAGCTCGGGACAGGGGGCTCGAGGCTACACCTTC | CASSSGQGARGYTF
TRBD1 | NA | TRBJ1-2 | TRBV30 | TGTGCCTGCCCGGGACAGTCCGCCCCCGGCTTGGGCTACACCTTC | CACPGQSAPGLGYTF
NA | few | TRBJ1-1 | TRBV12-3/TRBV12-4 | TGTGCCAGCAGTGTACTCACTGAAGCTTTCTTT | CASSVLTEAFF
TRBD1 | NA | TRBJ2-1 | TRBV6-5 | TGTGCCAGCAGTTACTCGCCCGACAGGGGAGGTGAGCAGTTCTTC | CASSYSPDRGGEQFF
NA | NA | TRBJ2-1 | TRBV2 | TGTGCCAGCAGTACCAACCCTAGCACAAGCTCCTACAATGAGCAGTTCTTC | CASSTNPSTSSYNEQFF
TRBD1 | NA | TRBJ1-2 | TRBV24-1 | TGTGCCACCAGTGATTCAACAGGGGGCGGCTACACCTTC | CATSDSTGGGYTF
NA | NA | TRBJ1-5 | TRBV12-5 | TGTGCTAGTGGCCTACAGGGCAATCAGCCCCAGCATTTT | CASGLQGNQPQHF
TRBD1 | few | TRBJ1-2 | TRBV28 | TGTGCCAGCAGACGGACAGGCCTATATGGCTACACCTTC | CASRRTGLYGYTF
NA | NA | TRBJ2-7 | TRBV7-9 | TGTGCCAGCAGCGAGGGATTTTTGGTAGGCTACGAGCAGTACTTC | CASSEGFLVGYEQYF
NA | NA | TRBJ1-2 | TRBV6-5 | TGTGCCAGCACCCCATCGTGGGGCGAGCATGGCTACACCTTC | CASTPSWGEHGYTF
NA | NA | TRBJ1-5 | TRBV27 | TGTGCCAGCAGTCCGGGGACGGGGGGTCAGCCCCAGCATTTT | CASSPGTGGQPQHF
NA | once | TRBJ2-5 | TRBV5-4 | TGTGCCAGCAGCTTGGTAGGACAAATGGGGAACTTC | CASSLVGQMGNF
NA | NA | TRBJ2-1 | TRBV11-3 | TGTGCCAGCGCGGGACCCGACCCAAATGAGCAGTTCTTC | CASAGPDPNEQFF
NA | NA | TRBJ2-7 | TRBV5-6 | TGTGCCAGCAGCGGCCCGCCCGTTTTCCAAAACGAGCAGTACTTC | CASSGPPVFQNEQYF
TRBD2 | NA | TRBJ2-1 | TRBV9 | TGTGCCAGCAGCGTAGTACCACTAGCGGGGGGAGGGAATGAGCAGTTCTTC | CASSVVPLAGGGNEQFF
NA | NA | TRBJ1-2 | TRBV29-1 | TGCAGCGTTGAAGAGGCAGGGGCTGGCTACACCTTC | CSVEEAGAGYTF
TRBD1 | NA | TRBJ1-3 | TRBV5-5 | TGTGCCAGCGGCGTGGGACAGGGGAAAGGAAACACCATATATTTT | CASGVGQGKGNTIYF
TRBD1 | NA | TRBJ2-4 | TRBV19 | TGTGCCAGTAGGGGACAGGGGGCCAAAAACATTCAGTACTTC | CASRGQGAKNIQYF
NA | NA | TRBJ2-2 | TRBV7-8 | TGTGCCAGCAGCTTGTTGCAACTGCCTGCCGGGGAGCTGTTTTTT | CASSLLQLPAGELFF
TRBD1 | once | TRBJ2-5 | TRBV28 | TGTGCCAGCAGTACCTCGGCGCCCATCGACAGGGGCCAAGAGACCCAGTACTTC | CASSTSAPIDRGQETQYF
NA | NA | TRBJ2-3 | TRBV6-5 | TGTGCCAGCCGAGTAGGGCGGGGTAGCACAGATACGCAGTATTTT | CASRVGRGSTDTQYF
TRBD1 | NA | TRBJ2-7 | TRBV6-5 | TGTGCCAGCCACCGGGGACAGGGCCACGAGCAGTACTTC | CASHRGQGHEQYF
NA | NA | TRBJ1-1 | TRBV25-1 | TGTGCCAGCAGTTCGGGGTCCTTCAACACTGAAGCTTTCTTT | CASSSGSFNTEAFF
TRBD1 | NA | TRBJ1-1 | TRBV11-1 | TGTGCCAGCAGCTTCGAGGGACAGTGGTTCACTGAAGCTTTCTTT | CASSFEGQWFTEAFF
TRBD1 | NA | TRBJ1-2 | TRBV4-1 | TGCGCCAGCAGCCTTAGGGGGCTCGGTGGCTACACCTTC | CASSLRGLGGYTF
NA | NA | TRBJ1-1 | TRBV7-3 | TGTGCCAGCAGCTTAATGGGGCCCGGGACTGAAGCTTTCTTT | CASSLMGPGTEAFF
TRBD2 | NA | TRBJ2-1 | TRBV11-3 | TGTGCCAGCAGCTTCCGGACTAGCGGGGGGAGGGATGAGCAGTTCTTC | CASSFRTSGGRDEQFF